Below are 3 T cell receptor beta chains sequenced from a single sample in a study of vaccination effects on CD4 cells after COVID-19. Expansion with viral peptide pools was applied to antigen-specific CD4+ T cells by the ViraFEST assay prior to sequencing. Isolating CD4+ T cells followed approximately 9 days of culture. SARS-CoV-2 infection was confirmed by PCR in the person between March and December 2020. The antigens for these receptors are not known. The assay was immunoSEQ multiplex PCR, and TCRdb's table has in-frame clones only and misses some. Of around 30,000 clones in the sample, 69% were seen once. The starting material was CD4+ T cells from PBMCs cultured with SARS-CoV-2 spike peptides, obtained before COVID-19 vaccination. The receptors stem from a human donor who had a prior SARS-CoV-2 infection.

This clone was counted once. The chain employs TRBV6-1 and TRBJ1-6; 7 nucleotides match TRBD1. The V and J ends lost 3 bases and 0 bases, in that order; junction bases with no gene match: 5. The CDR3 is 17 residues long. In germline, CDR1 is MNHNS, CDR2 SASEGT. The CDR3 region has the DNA TGTGCCAGCAGTGAGGGGACAGTAAGCTCCTATAATTCACCCCTCCACTTT. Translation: CASSEGTVSSYNSPLHF.

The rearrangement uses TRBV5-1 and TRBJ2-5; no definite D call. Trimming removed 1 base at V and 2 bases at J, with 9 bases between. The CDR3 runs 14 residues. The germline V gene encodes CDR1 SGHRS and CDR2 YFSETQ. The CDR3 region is CASSLLGYQETQYF. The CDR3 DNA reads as TGCGCCAGCAGCTTGTTAGGATATCAAGAGACCCAGTACTTC.

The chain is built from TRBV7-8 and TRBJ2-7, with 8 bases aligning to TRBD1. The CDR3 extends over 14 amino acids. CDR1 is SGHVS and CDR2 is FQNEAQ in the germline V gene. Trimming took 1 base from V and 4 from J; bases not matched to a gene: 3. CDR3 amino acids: CASSLVTGGYEQYF. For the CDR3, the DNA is TGTGCCAGCAGCTTAGTTACAGGGGGGTACGAGCAGTACTTC.